The 31 T cell receptor beta chains given below trace back to one sample, sequenced in a study of CD8 T cells in Susac syndrome. The RNA, about 0.45 to 1 ug, was put through reverse transcription using random hexamers. In TCRdb, the immunoSEQ multiplex PCR reads were re-called with MiXCR into one record per CDR3 protein. The sample includes approximately 200,000 distinct CDR3 sequences, around 95% of them seen just once. Sequences were obtained from CD4+ T cells from PBMCs. All receptors come from a human donor with multiple sclerosis.

This clonotype was seen a handful of times. The chain couples TRBV20-1 to TRBJ2-5, with D hard to call. CDR1 is DFQATT and CDR2 is SNEGSKA in the germline V gene (reference sequence). The CDR3 loop spans 12 amino acids. The ends were cut back, 1 base at V and 2 bases at J, with 5 bases in the middle. Written as DNA, the CDR3 is TGCAGTGCTAGAGTTGGACAAGAGACCCAGTACTTC. Its translation: CSARVGQETQYF.

CDR3 sequence: CASSSSSQSLDTQYF. CDR3 in DNA: TGTGCCAGCAGCTCCTCCAGCCAGTCGCTAGATACGCAGTATTTT. This chain joins TRBV9 and TRBJ2-3; D gene unclear. The CDR3 length is 15 residues. The germline gives CDR1 SGDLS, CDR2 YYNGEE. V lost 4 bases to trimming and J lost 5 bases, with 17 bases between them. The full variable domain, its missing parts supplied by reference TRBV9 and TRBJ2-3, is DSGVTQTPKHLITATGQRVTLRCSPRSGDLSVYWYQQSLDQGLQFLIQYYNGEERAKGNILERFSAQQFPDLHSELNLSSLELGDSALYFCASSSSSQSLDTQYFGPGTRLTVL.

The J gene is TRBJ2-3, the V gene TRBV27; D remains ambiguous. The CDR3 is 13 residues long. The V gene lost 3 bases and the J gene lost 1 base, with 5 bases spanning the gap. CDR1 is MNHEY, CDR2 SMNVEV, per germline (reference sequence). The CDR3 bases are TGTGCCAGCAGTTTTAGCCGCACAGATACGCAGTATTTT. Its protein is CASSFSRTDTQYF.

The chain combines TRBV10-3 with TRBJ2-3; possibly TRBD2 for D (5 bases). Germline loops: CDR1 ENHRY, CDR2 SYGVKD. The CDR3 extends over 14 amino acids. V was shortened by 6 bases and J by 0 bases, with 10 bases between the two germline ends. The DNA of the CDR3 is TGTGCCATCAGGCCGGGATCTAGCACAGATACGCAGTATTTT. Protein sequence: CAIRPGSSTDTQYF.

The J gene is TRBJ1-1, the V gene TRBV29-1; D is perhaps TRBD1 (6 bases). The V gene lost 6 bases and the J gene lost 2 bases, with 19 bases spanning the gap. Germline V gene data show CDR1 as SQVTM and CDR2 as ANQGSEA. The length of the CDR3 is 15 residues. CDR3 in DNA: TGCAGCGTGCAATGGTACGGACAGCTTAACACTGAAGCTTTCTTT. This sequence encodes CSVQWYGQLNTEAFF.

The rearrangement joins TRBV30 to TRBJ1-1; D not resolved. Trimming took 2 bases from V and 5 from J, leaving 9 bases between them. CDR1 is GTSNPN, CDR2 SVGIG, per germline (reference sequence). The CDR3 covers 12 residues. CDR3 nucleotides: TGTGCCTGGAGTTTGGCGAGGACTGAAGCTTTCTTT. Amino acid sequence: CAWSLARTEAFF.

The V gene is TRBV6-4, the J gene TRBJ2-3; 10 nucleotides agree with TRBD2. The CDR3 totals 15 residues. Per the germline V gene, CDR1 is MRHNA and CDR2 is SNTAGT. J gave up 0 bases and V 6 bases, and 3 bases lay outside the gene matches. The CDR3 nucleotides read TGTGCCAGCAGCGCGGGACTAGCGAGCACAGATACGCAGTATTTT. Encoded protein: CASSAGLASTDTQYF.

The J gene is TRBJ2-1, the V gene TRBV20-1; 10 positions match TRBD2. The CDR3 spans 15 residues. V shed 2 bases, J shed 6 bases, and the junction held 7 bases outside the gene matches. Germline V gives CDR1 DFQATT, CDR2 SNEGSKA (reference sequence). DNA for the CDR3: TGCAGTGCTAGATCCGGACTAGCGGCGCTCAATGAGCAGTTCTTC. This encodes CSARSGLAALNEQFF.

The genes are TRBV7-8 and TRBJ1-2; D gene ambiguous. CDR3 size: 15 residues. V dropped 8 bases and J dropped 3 bases, with 19 bases sitting between them. Germline V gene sequence: CDR1 SGHVS, CDR2 FQNEAQ. CDR3 residues: CASLPLVGGYYGYTF. CDR3 DNA sequence: TGTGCCAGCCTCCCCCTTGTTGGAGGGTACTATGGCTACACCTTC.

This clonotype was seen a handful of times. The rearrangement joins TRBV3-1 to TRBJ2-3; 7 bases are a match to TRBD1. CDR1 is LGHDT, CDR2 YNNKEL, per germline (reference sequence). This CDR3 has 15 residues. V shed 5 bases, J shed 0 bases, and the junction held 5 bases outside the gene matches. CDR3 protein: CASSFRQGSTDTQYF. CDR3 bases: TGTGCCAGCAGCTTTAGACAGGGAAGCACAGATACGCAGTATTTT.

The chain joins TRBV5-1 to TRBJ2-3; D is uncertain. The V gene's germline CDR1 is SGHRS and CDR2 YFSETQ. Trimming took 0 bases from V and 2 from J, leaving 10 bases between them. This CDR3 has 15 amino acids. The CDR3: CASSLGVAFTDTQYF. The CDR3 nucleotides are TGCGCCAGCAGCTTGGGGGTAGCTTTCACAGATACGCAGTATTTT.

The rearrangement uses TRBV5-6 and TRBJ2-7, with unresolved D. This CDR3 has 12 residues. CDR1 is SGHDT, CDR2 YYEEEE, per germline. Trimming shortened V by 2 bases and J by 3 bases, and 6 bases separated the two germline ends. The CDR3 sequence is CASSFVSYEQYF. CDR3 sequence (DNA): TGTGCCAGCAGCTTCGTCAGCTACGAGCAGTACTTC.

The chain uses TRBV15 and TRBJ1-6; D unresolved. Trimming shortened V by 3 bases and J by 5 bases, and 8 bases separated the two germline ends. The CDR3 consists of 14 residues. The germline V gene has CDR1 LNHNV and CDR2 YYDKDF (reference sequence). CDR3 sequence reads: CATSRDQNNSPLHF. As DNA, the CDR3 is TGTGCCACCAGCAGGGACCAAAATAATTCACCCCTCCACTTT.

The J gene is TRBJ2-7, the V gene TRBV5-1; D may be TRBD1 or TRBD2 (5 bases each). CDR3 length equals 15 residues. Germline CDR1 reads SGHRS; CDR2 reads YFSETQ. V was trimmed by 5 bases and J by 3 bases, leaving 18 bases between them. The CDR3 nucleotides read TGCGCCAGCAGACTAGACAGCCAACGAGGCTACGAGCAGTACTTC. Its protein product is CASRLDSQRGYEQYF.

The rearrangement joins TRBV5-4 to TRBJ2-3; 8 bases are shared with TRBD2. From germline, CDR1 is SGHNT and CDR2 YYREEE (reference sequence). CDR3 length: 14 amino acids. Trimming cost V 4 bases and J 6 bases; bases outside gene matches: 7. CDR3 nucleotides: TGTGCCAGCAGCACCTTAGCGGGGACCGATACGCAGTATTTT. Its protein product is CASSTLAGTDTQYF. Full variable domain (rest looked up from reference TRBV5-4 and TRBJ2-3): ETGVTQSPTHLIKTRGQQVTLRCSSQSGHNTVSWYQQALGQGPQFIFQYYREEENGRGNFPPRFSGLQFPNYSSELNVNALELDDSALYLCASSTLAGTDTQYFGPGTRLTVL.

The V and J genes are TRBV2 and TRBJ2-5; 8 bases fit TRBD1. The CDR3 consists of 13 residues. V lost 4 bases to trimming and J lost 5 bases; unmatched junction nucleotides: 3. Germline V gene sequence: CDR1 SNHLY, CDR2 FYNNEI. DNA for the CDR3: TGTGCCAGCAGTGCAGGGGGCGGCGAGACCCAGTACTTC. Amino acid sequence: CASSAGGGETQYF.

The V call is TRBV5-4, the J call TRBJ2-7; 8 positions agree with TRBD1. The ends lost 4 bases at V and 3 bases at J; junction bases unmatched: 6. Germline V gives CDR1 SGHNT, CDR2 YYREEE (reference sequence). The CDR3 contains 14 residues. CDR3 amino acids: CASSLGQDLYEQYV. The CDR3 region has the DNA TGTGCCAGCAGCCTGGGACAGGATCTCTACGAGCAGTACGTC.

The chain is built from TRBV30 and TRBJ1-5; D not certain. This CDR3 spans 13 amino acids. The V end was cut by 1 base, the J end by 5 bases, with 9 bases between. The germline V gene has CDR1 GTSNPN and CDR2 SVGIG (reference sequence). The CDR3 here is CAWSGTGDQPQHF. DNA for the CDR3: TGTGCCTGGAGTGGGACCGGGGATCAGCCCCAGCATTTT.

The rearrangement uses TRBV7-2 and TRBJ2-2, with 7 bases lining up with TRBD1. The CDR3 sequence is 17 residues long. Germline V lookup: CDR1 SGHTA, CDR2 FQGNSA. V dropped 3 bases and J dropped 1; count of bases not matched to a gene: 8. DNA of the CDR3: TGTGCCAGCAGCTTGAGGTTAACAGGGGTGAACACCGGGGAGCTGTTTTTT. It codes for CASSLRLTGVNTGELFF.

The chain employs TRBV12-3 or TRBV12-4 and TRBJ1-5, with D uncertain. This CDR3 has 14 amino acids. The V end was cut by 1 base, the J end by 4 bases, with 8 bases between. The CDR3 is CASSLGTENQPQHF. For the CDR3, the DNA is TGTGCCAGCAGTTTAGGGACGGAGAATCAGCCCCAGCATTTT.

The chain has TRBV2 and TRBJ1-5, with TRBD1 identical over 7 bases. This CDR3 is 13 amino acids long. CDR1 is SNHLY, CDR2 FYNNEI, per germline. J gave up 7 bases and V 6 bases, and 6 bases lay outside the gene matches. CDR3 sequence: CASSLQGIQPQHF. The CDR3, as DNA: TGTGCCAGCAGCTTACAGGGGATCCAGCCCCAGCATTTT.

The chain combines TRBV6-6 with TRBJ1-1; D not resolved. Germline V gives CDR1 MNHNY, CDR2 SVGAGI (reference sequence). Trimming removed 0 bases from V and 3 bases from J, with 8 bases in between. The CDR3 consists of 14 residues. The CDR3 is CASSYSTGDTEAFF. CDR3 DNA: TGTGCCAGCAGTTACTCGACTGGGGACACTGAAGCTTTCTTT.

The genes are TRBV6-1 and TRBJ2-1, with 8 bases fitting TRBD1. Per germline, CDR1 MNHNS and CDR2 SASEGT. V trimming: 5 bases; J trimming: 9 bases; junction bases outside the gene matches: 6. This CDR3 has 13 residues. For the CDR3, the DNA is TGTGCCAGCAGTTGGACAGGGTTCGGTGAGCAGTTCTTC. It translates to CASSWTGFGEQFF.

This rearrangement joins TRBV5-4 to TRBJ2-1; 11 positions match TRBD1. Trimming at V came to 4 bases and at J to 10 bases, leaving 4 bases not matched to a gene. Germline loops: CDR1 SGHNT, CDR2 YYREEE (reference sequence). This CDR3 has 13 residues. The CDR3 spells CASSRGDRGEQFF. CDR3 DNA: TGTGCCAGCAGCCGCGGGGACAGGGGGGAGCAGTTCTTC.

V gene TRBV7-3 combines with J gene TRBJ1-1; D is unresolved. The germline V gene encodes CDR1 SGHTA and CDR2 FQGTGA. The length of the CDR3 is 13 residues. The germline V and J ends were trimmed by 4 bases and 5 bases, with 11 bases remaining between them. This CDR3 is CASSSDRETEAFF. The CDR3 DNA follows: TGTGCCAGCAGCTCCGACCGGGAGACTGAAGCTTTCTTT.

CDR3 region: CASSYRRSGANVLTF. Here the CDR3 DNA reads TGTGCCAGCAGTTACAGGCGCTCTGGGGCCAACGTCCTGACTTTC. The chain recombines TRBV6-5 with TRBJ2-6; D is unclear. The CDR3 is made up of 15 amino acids. V lost 2 bases, J lost 0 bases, and 5 bases lay in between. Germline lookup yields CDR1 MNHEY and CDR2 SVGAGI.

The chain recombines TRBV3-1 with TRBJ1-1; D remains ambiguous. CDR1 is LGHDT, CDR2 YNNKEL, per germline (reference sequence). This CDR3 has 12 amino acids. V lost 5 bases to trimming and J lost 0 bases, with 4 bases between them. In DNA, the CDR3 is TGTGCCAGCAGCTACATGAACACTGAAGCTTTCTTT. This codes for CASSYMNTEAFF.

The rearrangement joins TRBV9 to TRBJ2-3; no definite D call. Trimming took 0 bases from V and 1 from J, leaving 3 bases between them. Per germline, CDR1 SGDLS and CDR2 YYNGEE. The CDR3 consists of 13 residues. The DNA of the CDR3 is TGTGCCAGCAGCGTAGTCCGCACAGATACGCAGTATTTT. Translated, it gives CASSVVRTDTQYF.

The gene calls are TRBV10-3 and TRBJ2-5, with no clear D. Germline V gene sequence: CDR1 ENHRY, CDR2 SYGVKD. This CDR3 has 15 residues. V was cut by 0 bases and J by 4 bases, with 12 bases left in between. The chain's CDR3 is CAISESRLNGETQYF. In DNA form, the CDR3 reads TGTGCCATCAGTGAGTCGAGGCTAAATGGAGAGACCCAGTACTTC.

The V and J genes are TRBV3-1 and TRBJ2-5, with 8 bases aligning to TRBD2. The ends lost 4 bases at V and 2 bases at J; junction bases unmatched: 6. Germline V gene sequence: CDR1 LGHDT, CDR2 YNNKEL (reference sequence). The CDR3 spans 15 residues. CDR3 DNA: TGTGCCAGCAGCCGAGCCGGGAGGGCTCAAGAGACCCAGTACTTC. This sequence encodes CASSRAGRAQETQYF.

This chain connects TRBV30 to TRBJ2-7, with D possibly being TRBD2 (6 bases). The CDR3 length is 12 residues. CDR1 and CDR2 from the germline V gene are GTSNPN and SVGIG (reference sequence). With 2 bases removed from V and 3 bases from J, the gap between germline ends came to 8 bases. DNA of the CDR3: TGTGCCTGGAGTCAGGACTACTACGAGCAGTACGTC. This gives the protein CAWSQDYYEQYV.